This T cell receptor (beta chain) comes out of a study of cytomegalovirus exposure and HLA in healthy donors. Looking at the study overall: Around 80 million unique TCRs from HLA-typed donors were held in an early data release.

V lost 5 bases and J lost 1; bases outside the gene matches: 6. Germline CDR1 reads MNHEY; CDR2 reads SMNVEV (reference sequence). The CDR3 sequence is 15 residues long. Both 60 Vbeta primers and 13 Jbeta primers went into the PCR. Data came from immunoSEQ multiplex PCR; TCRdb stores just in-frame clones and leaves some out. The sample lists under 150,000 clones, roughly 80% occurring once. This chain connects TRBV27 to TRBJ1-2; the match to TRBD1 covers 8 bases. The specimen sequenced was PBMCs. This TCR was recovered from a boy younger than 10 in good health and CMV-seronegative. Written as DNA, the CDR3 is TGTGCCAGCAGTCCCCGGACAGGGCTTAACTATGGCTACACCTTC. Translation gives CASSPRTGLNYGYTF.